A single T cell receptor beta chain is shown here with its context. Its antigen target is currently unknown. No base quality information exists; no much larger clone differs at one position. In total, about 650 healthy bone marrow donors made up the cohort. Cohort members were all nominally healthy when sampled, although unrecorded immune exposures were likely present. The donor was CMV seronegative and was included in the group of 352 seronegative cohort members. Each donor provided a peripheral blood sample, and peripheral blood mononuclear cells were used for TCR beta sequencing. Genomic DNA was extracted from the blood cell samples with the Qiagen DNeasy Blood Extraction Kit. Libraries were made using the immunoSEQ multiplex PCR assay. For the multiplex PCR, a mixture combining 60 forward primers for TCR Vbeta segments and 13 reverse primers for TCR Jbeta segments was used. A multiplex PCR assay on genomic DNA amplified the CDR3 region of rearranged TCR beta genes. On the Illumina HiSeq System, the amplified TCR beta libraries were sequenced as 87-base-pair reads. Under the source paper's analysis protocol: A later analysis tallied 75 million to 95 million unique TCR beta chains across the 666 repertoires, and about 10 million of those chains were shared by two or more donors. Raw reads were error-corrected and collapsed into unique sequences by a nearest-neighbor algorithm in which closely related sequences were merged to remove PCR and sequencing errors. To assign V, D and J gene segments, CDR3 sequences were aligned to IMGT reference sequences. Each retained sequence needed at least a six-nucleotide match to both a V gene segment and a J gene segment. Rearrangements were called productive when the CDR3 lacked stop codons and stayed in frame with V and J; all others were non-productive. CDR3 was defined by IMGT convention, running from the second conserved V-encoded cysteine to the conserved J-encoded phenylalanine. The earlier analysis of 500 to 600 of the donors excluded sequences that lacked an unambiguous match to a single V gene segment. An earlier analysis of about 600 of the donors called V segments functional above 56.7% productive rearrangements and segregating when the between-donor standard deviation exceeded 5%. To diagnose cytomegalovirus status from the catalog of TCR beta chain sequences, a statistical classification framework was built. In a later analysis, TCR nucleotide sequences were compared against IMGT/GENE-DB human TR gene sequences so that V and J genes could be assigned. The TCRdist pipeline was used in a later analysis to assign CDR3 sequences and most-parsimonious VDJ recombination scenarios. In a later analysis, every TCR beta chain was defined by the combination of its CDR3 amino acid sequence and its V-gene family, and reads without a unique V-gene family were dropped. To address suspected cross-contamination and a sequencing artifact, a later analysis removed 550 to 750 highly shared, low-generation-probability nucleotide sequences. In a later analysis, a clonal expansion index was calculated for each public chain from normalized within-repertoire ranks of inferred template counts. Generation probabilities in a later analysis came from a VDJ recombination model fitted to out-of-frame rearrangements, and those results were checked against IGoR. A later analysis scored TCR-TCR, TCR-HLA and TCR-CMV co-occurrence with hypergeometric tests, applying a repertoire-size bias correction to TCR pairs. To estimate false discovery rates, a later analysis permuted the HLA or CMV assignments 20 times. In a later analysis, co-occurring TCRs were grouped using DBSCAN, with TCRdist sequence similarity added in when clustering inside HLA-allele-positive subsets. For co-occurrence clustering, repertoires with fewer than 30,000 or more than 120,000 public chains were excluded, along with 5 or 6 repertoires with anomalous nucleotide sharing. The source is immuneACCESS, and TCRdb retained only in-frame sequences with V and J called. Part of the clones is not carried over; for the studies checked, unresolved V genes explain less than half of this, and the remainder is unexplained. Clone size and V and J calls were adopted from that table, with D and trimming inferred from the DNA. Present in this sample are 95,000 to 100,000 clones, approximately 80% of which were seen just once. Of the sample, 3% to 3.5% falls within the top ten clones.

At the junction V is shortened by 5 bases and J by 8 bases; bases outside the gene matches: 20. CDR3 length: 16 amino acids, cysteine to phenylalanine. Only the CDR3 part of the read is kept: 48 bases, read in frame from the first base. The CDR1 and CDR2 encoded by the germline V gene are SQVTM and ANQGSEA. The source of the sample is a study of cytomegalovirus exposure and HLA in healthy donors (dated 2017 in TCRdb). As for the study more broadly: In an earlier analysis of 587 of the donors, about 270 Gb of sequence data and approximately 120 million unique TCR beta sequences from about 179 million T cells were reported. An early release covering roughly 640 HLA-typed donors comprised roughly 300 gigabases of sequencing data and some 79 million unique TCR sequences. Of the roughly 400 genotyped donors, around 81% fell in the genetic ancestry cluster associated with self-reported Caucasian donors. The aim of the study was to test whether cataloging public T cell receptors could identify signatures of past pathogen exposure. Using immunosequencing, the study profiled T cell repertoires from about 620 subjects and related those repertoires to cytomegalovirus serostatus. A separate validation cohort of about 110 different subjects was used in addition to the roughly 700-subject first cohort. The study combined high-throughput TCR immunosequencing, statistical association of individual TCRs with disease status, and machine learning to predict cytomegalovirus infection status. A later analysis re-examined previously published TCR beta repertoires from more than 550 donors and added high-resolution HLA genotyping to investigate patterns of TCR occurrence. The later analysis used no new phenotypic data to find candidate immune exposures, relying instead on TCR beta sequences and their occurrence across donors. An earlier analysis of fewer than 700 of the donors applied high-throughput TCR beta sequencing to assess whether each TCR beta V gene segment acted as functional or pseudogenic. Alongside the repertoire data, information on donor age, sex, ethnicity and CMV serostatus was compiled. Genome-wide SNP genotypes for about 60% of the roughly 700 donors were used in a later genetic analysis, which treated that subset as a discovery cohort. Every discovery cohort repertoire had been produced on one sequencing platform. HLA typing covered class I and class II loci at four-digit resolution. Typing coverage differed by locus: A, B, C, DRB1 and DQB1 were typed in about 620-630 donors, DQA1 in 522, DPA1 in some 600, and DPB1 in 400 to 480. Roughly five DR-DQ haplotypes were handled as single units for association and clustering, since linkage in the cohort was strong. Among 398 genotyped donors of the cohort, an average of around 250,000 unique TCR beta nucleotide sequences was sequenced per donor, of which roughly 17% were non-productive.

The investigation overall reported the following: It was suggested by the authors that the approach could potentially be generalized to other disease states and immunological phenotypes. This cohort had only TCR beta chains sequenced, and the lack of alpha or paired-chain data limited which features could be detected. The earlier analysis of some 560 of the donors excluded some 15 rarely observed V segments, including chromosome 9 orphons, because counts were too low. When HLA alleles, especially DR and DQ, strongly co-occurred, attributing TCR associations to individual alleles was difficult. In a later analysis, the rate of TCR association differed among HLA loci, with DRB1 alleles having the most associated TCRs and HLA-C alleles having the fewest. Because some donors lacked HLA typing at each locus, the association tests relied only on the typed subset. According to a later analysis, parvovirus B19, influenza, CMV and Epstein-Barr virus appeared linked to several top co-occurrence clusters. Broadly in line with IMGT annotations, most TCR beta V segments showed up in productive rearrangements about 90% or about 30% of the time in an earlier analysis of several hundred of the donors. The classifier was reported to diagnose cytomegalovirus status with high specificity and sensitivity in both the original cohort and the validation cohort. Three of the identified cytomegalovirus-associated TCR beta chains were confirmed in vitro to be specific for cytomegalovirus antigens. In the study, around 150 TCR beta chains were listed as associated with cytomegalovirus. Sequencing depth was assumed to be roughly uniform across donors in the presence/absence analyses, though that assumption may not hold. A later analysis found that most CMV-associated TCR beta chains appeared HLA-restricted, with HLA associations seemingly driven largely by CMV exposure. A later genetic analysis associated a missense DCLRE1C variant with V-gene and J-gene trimming of TCR beta chains, and an independent cohort replicated the association. Linkage disequilibrium might explain the correlated functional status among segregating V segments, but an unknown experimental factor could not be ruled out. Some IMGT-functional V segments, including TRBV6-2 and TRBV6-3, could not be distinguished by the 87-base-pair reads and were therefore excluded. In a later analysis, HLA-associated TCR beta chains showed more clonal expansion and lower generation probabilities than non-associated chains that were equally common. For the cohort, immune exposure information was limited to CMV serostatus. A later genetic analysis reported fewer N-insertions in productive TCRs among donors in an Asian-associated ancestry cluster than the approximately 700-donor mean. A further reported finding was that TCR beta sequences accurately predicted the HLA-A and HLA-B alleles for most subjects in the first cohort. Most TCR sequences were observed very rarely across donors, whereas some public TCRs were present in many individuals. The sequencing pipeline was judged likely to have produced a cluster of highly shared sequence variants as a technical artifact. At a false discovery rate of 0.05, a later analysis linked about 17,000 TCR beta sequences to specific HLA alleles.

This sequence uses TRBV29-1 and TRBJ1-2, with 7 bases in between that match TRBD1. This sequence was found in a middle-aged man in good health and CMV-seronegative. Source material: PBMCs. The DNA reads as follows: TGCAGCGTTAGATCGTGGGGTCGGGAGGGGGCGGGCGGCTACACCTTC. The translation is CSVRSWGREGAGGYTF.